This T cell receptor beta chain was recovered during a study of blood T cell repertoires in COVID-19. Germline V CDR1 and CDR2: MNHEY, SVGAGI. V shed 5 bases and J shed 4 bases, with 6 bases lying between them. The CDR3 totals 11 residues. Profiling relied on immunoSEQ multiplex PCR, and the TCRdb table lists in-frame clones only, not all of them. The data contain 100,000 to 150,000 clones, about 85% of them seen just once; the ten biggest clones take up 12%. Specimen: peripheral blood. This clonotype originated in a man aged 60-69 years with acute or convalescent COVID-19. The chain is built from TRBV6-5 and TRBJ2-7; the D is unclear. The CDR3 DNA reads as TGTGCCAGCAGTCCGAGGTACGAGCAGTACTTC. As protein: CASSPRYEQYF.